The text below deals with one TCR beta chain. The CDR3 spans 15 residues. Per germline, CDR1 SGHRS and CDR2 YFSETQ. After removal of 4 bases from V and 4 bases from J, the junction contained 7 bases not matched to a gene. This entry belongs to a study of cytomegalovirus exposure and HLA in healthy donors. This table comes from immunoSEQ multiplex PCR, and its TCRdb copy is limited to in-frame clones, with some not included. The data contain a few hundred thousand clones, around 89% of them seen just once; the ten biggest clones take up approximately 0.34%. The sequence was collected from a woman aged 18-29 years in good health and CMV-seronegative. Sequencing was performed on PBMCs. This chain joins TRBV5-1 and TRBJ1-1, with 10 bases aligning to TRBD1. CDR3 sequence (DNA): TGCGCCAGCAGCACAAGGACAGGGGGGAGCACTGAAGCTTTCTTT. Amino acid sequence: CASSTRTGGSTEAFF.